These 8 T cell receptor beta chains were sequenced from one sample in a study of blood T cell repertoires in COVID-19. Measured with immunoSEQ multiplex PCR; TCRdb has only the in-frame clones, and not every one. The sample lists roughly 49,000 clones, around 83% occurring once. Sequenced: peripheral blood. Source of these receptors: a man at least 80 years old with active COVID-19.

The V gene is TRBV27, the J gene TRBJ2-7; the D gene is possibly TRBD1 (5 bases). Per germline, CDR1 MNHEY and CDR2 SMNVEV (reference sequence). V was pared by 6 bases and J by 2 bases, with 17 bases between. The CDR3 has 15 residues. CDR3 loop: CASSPLTGFPYEQYF. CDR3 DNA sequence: TGTGCCAGCAGCCCGTTAACAGGTTTTCCCTACGAGCAGTACTTC.

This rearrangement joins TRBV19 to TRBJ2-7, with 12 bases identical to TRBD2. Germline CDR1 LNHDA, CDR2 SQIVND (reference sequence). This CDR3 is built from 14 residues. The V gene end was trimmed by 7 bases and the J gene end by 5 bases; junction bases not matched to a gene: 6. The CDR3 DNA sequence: TGTGCCAGTACGACTAGCGGGAGTTCCCACGAGCAGTACTTC. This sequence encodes CASTTSGSSHEQYF. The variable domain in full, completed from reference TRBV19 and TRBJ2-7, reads DGGITQSPKYLFRKEGQNVTLSCEQNLNHDAMYWYRQDPGQGLRLIYYSQIVNDFQKGDIAEGYSVSREKKESFPLTVTSAQKNPTAFYLCASTTSGSSHEQYFGPGTRLTVT.

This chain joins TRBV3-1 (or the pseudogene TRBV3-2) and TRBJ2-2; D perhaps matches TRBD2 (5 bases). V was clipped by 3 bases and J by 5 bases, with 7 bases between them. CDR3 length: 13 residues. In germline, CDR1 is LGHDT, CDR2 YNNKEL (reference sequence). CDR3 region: CASSQTTTGELFF. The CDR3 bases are TGTGCCAGCAGCCAGACTACAACCGGGGAGCTGTTTTTT.

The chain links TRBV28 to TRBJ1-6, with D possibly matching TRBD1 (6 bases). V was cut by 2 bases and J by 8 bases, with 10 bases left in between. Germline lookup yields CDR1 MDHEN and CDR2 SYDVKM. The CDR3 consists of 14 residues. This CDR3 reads CASSLGQTYSPLHF. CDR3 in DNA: TGTGCCAGCAGTTTAGGACAGACTTATTCACCCCTCCACTTT.

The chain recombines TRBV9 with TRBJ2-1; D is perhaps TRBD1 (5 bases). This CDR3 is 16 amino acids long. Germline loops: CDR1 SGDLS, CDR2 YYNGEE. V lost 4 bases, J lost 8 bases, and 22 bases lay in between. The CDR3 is CASSPPSGRVVHEQFF. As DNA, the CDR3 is TGTGCCAGCAGCCCCCCCTCCGGCAGGGTGGTCCATGAGCAGTTCTTC.

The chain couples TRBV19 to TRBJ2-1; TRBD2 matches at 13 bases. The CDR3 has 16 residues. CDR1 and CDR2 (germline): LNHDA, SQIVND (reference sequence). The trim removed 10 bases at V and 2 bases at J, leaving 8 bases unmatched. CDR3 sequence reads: CATTTGTSGTYNEQFF. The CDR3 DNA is TGTGCCACTACAACCGGGACTAGCGGGACCTACAATGAGCAGTTCTTC.

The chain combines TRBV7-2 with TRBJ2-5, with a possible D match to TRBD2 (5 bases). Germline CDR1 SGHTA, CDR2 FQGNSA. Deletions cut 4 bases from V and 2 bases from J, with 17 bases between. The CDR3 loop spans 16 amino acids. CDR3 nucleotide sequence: TGTGCCAGCAGCTCCCGAGGGCGGGCGGTGCAAGAGACCCAGTACTTC. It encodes CASSSRGRAVQETQYF.

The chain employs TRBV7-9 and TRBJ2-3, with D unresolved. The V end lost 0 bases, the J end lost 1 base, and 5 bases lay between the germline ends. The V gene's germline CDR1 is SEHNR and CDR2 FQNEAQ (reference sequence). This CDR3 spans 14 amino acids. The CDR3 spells CASSLAGRTDTQYF. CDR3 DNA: TGTGCCAGCAGCTTAGCGGGCCGCACAGATACGCAGTATTTT.